These T cell receptor beta chains were read from a single sample in a study of T cell repertoires in cytomegalovirus infection. These receptors lack a known antigen. Each CDR3 protein gets one entry after TCRdb re-called the reads with MiXCR. This sample has about 400,000 distinct CDR3 sequences, with about 35% found just once. The sample here was cultured PBMCs, taken from culture after CMV antigen stimulation. The origin of the receptors is a human donor in good health (CMV status not recorded). Some clones in this sample may be carry-over from other donors' samples. CDR3s include the opening cysteine and the closing phenylalanine or tryptophan. Expanded clones are given a class, and other clones once, few, many or no size at all.

abundance,j_gene,v_gene,CDR3aa
many,TRBJ1-5,TRBV19,CASAKIGNSNQPQHF
few,TRBJ2-7,TRBV29-1,CSVDHDGQYF
-,TRBJ1-6,TRBV28,CASSFDTSTYNSPLHF
few,TRBJ2-1,TRBV7-2,CASSKPGQWDEQFF
-,TRBJ2-7,TRBV7-2,CASSLGAGEEQYF
-,TRBJ2-1,TRBV6-1,CASSEATERRRVRQFF
few,TRBJ2-3,TRBV6-2/TRBV6-3,CASRDREGTDTQYF
few,TRBJ1-6,TRBV6-5,CASSRTSSYNSPLHF
few,TRBJ2-2,TRBV11-2,CASSSSPKGGVGELFF
-,TRBJ1-2,TRBV29-1,CSVEDRNRRGVWNYGYTF
-,TRBJ2-2,TRBV28,CASSFLLGTVFTGELFF
few,TRBJ2-7,TRBV7-6,CASSALAGLRGEQYF
-,TRBJ2-5,TRBV19,CATTGRNQETQYF
-,TRBJ2-7,TRBV7-8,CASSQTGALSYEQYF
few,TRBJ1-6,TRBV7-2,CASSRTGDYNSPLHF
few,TRBJ2-2,TRBV7-2,CASSLMLAANTGELFF
-,TRBJ1-2,TRBV6-5,CASSPGVGILVGEGYTF
few,TRBJ2-3,TRBV7-2,CASSLVAGTQYF
many,TRBJ2-5,TRBV7-2,CASSPGTGLQETQYF
few,TRBJ1-2,TRBV6-2/TRBV6-3,CASSQLYGYTF
many,TRBJ1-5,TRBV7-2,CASSPEGYSNQPQHF
-,TRBJ2-7,TRBV24-1,CATRGLGGYEQYF
many,TRBJ2-6,TRBV7-2,CASSRLAGVHPAGANVLTF
-,TRBJ2-3,TRBV7-8,CASSLYRRDTQYF
-,TRBJ2-3,TRBV20-1,CSARAGPELSDTQYF
-,TRBJ2-3,TRBV5-4,CASSREFTDTQYF
-,TRBJ1-6,TRBV6-8,CASTPGIAGNSPLHF
-,TRBJ2-1,TRBV7-9,CASSSPTLEPRYNEQFF